The sequence of this T cell receptor beta chain was determined in a study of blood T cell repertoires in COVID-19. Generated by immunoSEQ multiplex PCR, the TCRdb table keeps only in-frame clones and is missing some. The table lists under 250,000 clones, roughly 81% of them singletons. The CDR3 has 14 residues. The V end lost 4 bases, the J end lost 4 bases, and 10 bases lay between the germline ends. CDR1 is SGHAT, CDR2 FQNNGV, per germline. The receptor's source is a man in his forties or fifties who had recovered from COVID-19. The sequenced sample consisted of peripheral blood. The chain has TRBV11-2 and TRBJ1-4, with D unclear. The CDR3 here is CASSSHPYNEKLFF. The CDR3 DNA sequence: TGTGCCAGCAGCTCCCACCCCTATAATGAAAAACTGTTTTTT. Full variable domain (remainder filled in from reference TRBV11-2 and TRBJ1-4): EAGVAQSPRYKIIEKRQSVAFWCNPISGHATLYWYQQILGQGPKLLIQFQNNGVVDDSQLPKDRFSAERLKGVDSTLKIQPAKLEDSAVYLCASSSHPYNEKLFFGSGTQLSVL.